These T cell receptor beta chains were read from a single sample in a study of graft-versus-host responses after intestinal transplantation. The table came from immunoSEQ multiplex PCR; TCRdb's copy has only in-frame clones and leaves some out. The sample lists about 51,000 clones; more than 70% were seen once. These receptors' antigens are unknown. The sequenced sample was unstimulated CD4+ T cells sorted from spleen or lymph node cells, obtained before transplant. All receptors derive from a human donor who was the organ donor for an intestinal transplant. Each CDR3 is given with its conserved first and last residue. A D gene is named only where the DNA matches it firmly. Some rows have no size entry. The others give once, few or many, or a class for an expanded clone.

clone_size j_call d_call v_call cdr3_aa cdr3_nt
. TRBJ2-3 TRBD2 TRBV14 CASSQLAGGDTQYF TGTGCCAGCAGCCAACTAGCGGGAGGAGATACGCAGTATTTT
. TRBJ2-1 TRBD1 TRBV7-9 CASSLGQYNEQFF TGTGCCAGCAGCCTGGGACAGTACAATGAGCAGTTCTTC
. TRBJ2-2 TRBD2 TRBV19 CASSIPGVLSGSNTGELFF TGTGCCAGTAGTATACCGGGGGTTTTGAGCGGGAGTAACACCGGGGAGCTGTTTTTT
. TRBJ2-1 . TRBV7-6 CASSSSPEQFF TGTGCCAGCAGCTCGAGCCCCGAGCAGTTCTTC
. TRBJ2-3 . TRBV18 CASSPLARDTQYF TGTGCCAGCTCACCACTTGCGCGAGATACGCAGTATTTT
. TRBJ1-6 . TRBV5-4 CASRRREFVNSPLHF TGTGCCAGCAGGCGGAGAGAGTTTGTAAATTCACCCCTCCACTTT
. TRBJ2-1 TRBD2 TRBV5-6 CASSLGIRGDNEQFF TGTGCCAGCAGCTTGGGGATACGGGGGGACAATGAGCAGTTCTTC
. TRBJ2-5 . TRBV29-1 CSVPGAQETQYF TGCAGCGTACCGGGAGCTCAAGAGACCCAGTACTTC
once TRBJ1-6 . TRBV5-6 CASSLALGGNSPLHF TGTGCCAGCAGCTTGGCGTTAGGGGGAAATTCACCCCTCCACTTT
. TRBJ2-3 . TRBV29-1 CSVEAMTRSARRRVSDTQYF TGCAGCGTTGAAGCTATGACTCGAAGTGCCCGGCGGAGGGTTTCAGATACGCAGTATTTT
. TRBJ1-4 . TRBV7-2 CASSVQGTSNEKLFF TGTGCCAGCAGTGTACAGGGTACCAGTAATGAAAAACTGTTTTTT
. TRBJ2-1 . TRBV7-8 CASSLVRGKAYNEQFF TGTGCCAGCAGCTTAGTTAGGGGAAAAGCATACAATGAGCAGTTCTTC
. TRBJ2-5 TRBD2 TRBV6-1 CASSGGLAGFKYQETQYF TGTGCCAGCAGTGGGGGACTAGCGGGATTTAAGTACCAAGAGACCCAGTACTTC
once TRBJ1-5 . TRBV19 CASSIGIPNQPQHF TGTGCCAGTAGTATCGGTATTCCCAATCAGCCCCAGCATTTT
. TRBJ2-2 . TRBV2 CASRQGSVTNTGELFF TGTGCCAGCAGACAGGGTTCCGTTACGAACACCGGGGAGCTGTTTTTT
. TRBJ1-4 TRBD1 TRBV9 CASSARMTGLREKLFF TGTGCCAGCAGCGCCCGGATGACAGGGCTCCGAGAAAAACTGTTTTTT
. TRBJ1-3 . TRBV7-2 CASSPYGGAISGNTIYF TGTGCCAGCAGCCCCTATGGGGGGGCCATCTCTGGAAACACCATATATTTT
. TRBJ2-3 TRBD2 TRBV7-9 CASSLGGLAFTDTQYF TGTGCCAGCAGCTTAGGGGGACTAGCCTTCACAGATACGCAGTATTTT
once TRBJ2-7 . TRBV5-1 CASSLVGGFGEDEQYF TGCGCCAGCAGCTTGGTTGGGGGGTTCGGGGAGGACGAGCAGTACTTC
. TRBJ2-7 TRBD2 TRBV7-2 CASSLALLAGLGEQYF TGTGCCAGCAGCTTAGCGTTGCTAGCGGGCTTGGGAGAGCAGTACTTC
once TRBJ1-2 TRBD1 TRBV18 CASSPGTVNGYTF TGTGCCAGCTCCCCTGGGACAGTTAATGGCTACACCTTC